This T cell receptor (beta chain) was identified in a study of T cell changes during pregnancy in multiple sclerosis. Clones were read by immunoSEQ multiplex PCR, and TCRdb kept only the in-frame ones, dropping some. Among about 54,000 clones listed, about 91% were seen once. CDR3 size: 15 residues. The V gene lost 2 bases and the J gene lost 6 bases, with 16 bases spanning the gap. CDR1 and CDR2 (germline): SGHRS, YFSETQ. This chain uses TRBV5-1 with TRBJ2-3; D perhaps matches TRBD2 (7 bases). Here the sequenced sample was peripheral blood, taken after pregnancy. This TCR came from a female donor in good health, enrolled as a control in a pregnancy study. This chain's CDR3 is CASSFGGGGPDTQYF. The CDR3 DNA reads TGCGCCAGCAGCTTCGGCGGGGGCGGGCCCGATACGCAGTATTTT.